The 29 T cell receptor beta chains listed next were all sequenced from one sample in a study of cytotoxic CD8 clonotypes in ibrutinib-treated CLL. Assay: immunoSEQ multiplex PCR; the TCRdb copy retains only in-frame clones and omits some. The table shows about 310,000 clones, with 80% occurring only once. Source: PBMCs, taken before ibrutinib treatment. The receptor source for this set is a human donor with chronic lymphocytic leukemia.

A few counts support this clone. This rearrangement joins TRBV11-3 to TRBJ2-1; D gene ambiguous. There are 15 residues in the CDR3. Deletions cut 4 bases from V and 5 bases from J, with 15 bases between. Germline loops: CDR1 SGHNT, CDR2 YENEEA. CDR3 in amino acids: CASSSPNQKHNEQFF. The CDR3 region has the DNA TGTGCCAGCAGCTCCCCCAATCAGAAACACAATGAGCAGTTCTTC.

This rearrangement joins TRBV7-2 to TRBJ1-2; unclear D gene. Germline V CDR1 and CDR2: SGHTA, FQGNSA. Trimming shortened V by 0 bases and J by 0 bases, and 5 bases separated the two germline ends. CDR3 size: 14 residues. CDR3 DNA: TGTGCCAGCAGCTTAGCTGAGCCTAACTATGGCTACACCTTC. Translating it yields CASSLAEPNYGYTF.

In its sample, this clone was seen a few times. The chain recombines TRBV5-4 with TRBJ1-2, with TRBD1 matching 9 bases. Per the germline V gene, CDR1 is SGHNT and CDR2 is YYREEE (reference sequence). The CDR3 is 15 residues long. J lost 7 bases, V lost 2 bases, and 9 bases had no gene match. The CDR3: CASSFPGQGTSGYTF. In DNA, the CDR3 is TGTGCCAGCAGCTTTCCGGGACAGGGAACCTCTGGCTACACCTTC.

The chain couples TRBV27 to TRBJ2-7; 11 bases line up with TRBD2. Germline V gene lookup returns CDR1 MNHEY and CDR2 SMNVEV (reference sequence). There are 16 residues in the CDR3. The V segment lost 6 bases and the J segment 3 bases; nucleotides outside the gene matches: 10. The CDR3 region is CASSLASGTSGYEQYF. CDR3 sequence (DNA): TGTGCCAGCAGCCTAGCTTCCGGGACTAGCGGCTACGAGCAGTACTTC.

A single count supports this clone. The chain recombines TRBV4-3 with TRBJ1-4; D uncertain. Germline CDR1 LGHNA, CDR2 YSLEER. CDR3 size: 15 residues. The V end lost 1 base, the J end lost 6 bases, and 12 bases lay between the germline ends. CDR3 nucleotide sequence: TGCGCCAGCAGCCAAGCTCCCGCAGTGTATGAAAAACTGTTTTTT. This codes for CASSQAPAVYEKLFF.

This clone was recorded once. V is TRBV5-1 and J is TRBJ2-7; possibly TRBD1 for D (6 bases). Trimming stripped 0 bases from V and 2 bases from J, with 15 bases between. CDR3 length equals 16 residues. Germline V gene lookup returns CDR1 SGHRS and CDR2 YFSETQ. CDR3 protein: CASSLEVEDRAYEQYF. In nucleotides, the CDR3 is TGCGCCAGCAGCTTGGAAGTGGAGGACAGAGCCTACGAGCAGTACTTC.

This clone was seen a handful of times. DNA for the CDR3: TGTGCCAGCTCACCCCTCTTAGGGACAGGTTCACAGCCCCAGCATTTT. Its translation is CASSPLLGTGSQPQHF. The chain links TRBV18 to TRBJ1-5; 8 nucleotides align to TRBD1. With V trimmed by 3 bases and J by 7 bases, 11 bases remained unmatched. This CDR3 region has 16 residues. Germline lookup yields CDR1 KGHSH and CDR2 LQKENI.

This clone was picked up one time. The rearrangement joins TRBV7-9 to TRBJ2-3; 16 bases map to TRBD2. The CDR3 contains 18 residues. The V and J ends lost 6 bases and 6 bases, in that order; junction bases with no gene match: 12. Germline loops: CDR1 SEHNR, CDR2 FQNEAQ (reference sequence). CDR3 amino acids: CASSSGLAGGLVWDTQYF. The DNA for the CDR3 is TGTGCCAGCAGTTCGGGACTAGCGGGAGGGCTGGTGTGGGATACGCAGTATTTT.

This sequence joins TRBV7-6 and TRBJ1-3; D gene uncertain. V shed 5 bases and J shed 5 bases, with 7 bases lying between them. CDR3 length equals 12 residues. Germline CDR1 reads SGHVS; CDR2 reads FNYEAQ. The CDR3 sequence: CASSPIRNTIYF. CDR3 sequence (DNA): TGTGCCAGCAGCCCAATTAGAAACACCATATATTTT.

The CDR3 is CASSQFSNQPQHF. The CDR3 DNA reads as TGTGCCAGCAGCCAATTCAGTAATCAGCCCCAGCATTTT. The chain uses TRBV14 and TRBJ1-5; D is undetermined. V dropped 2 bases and J dropped 4 bases, with 6 bases sitting between them. CDR1 and CDR2 (germline): SGHDN, FVKESK. The CDR3 is 13 residues long. Full variable domain (outside the CDR3, taken from reference TRBV14 and TRBJ1-5): EAGVTQFPSHSVIEKGQTVTLRCDPISGHDNLYWYRRVMGKEIKFLLHFVKESKQDESGMPNNRFLAERTGGTYSTLKVQPAELEDSGVYFCASSQFSNQPQHFGDGTRLSIL.

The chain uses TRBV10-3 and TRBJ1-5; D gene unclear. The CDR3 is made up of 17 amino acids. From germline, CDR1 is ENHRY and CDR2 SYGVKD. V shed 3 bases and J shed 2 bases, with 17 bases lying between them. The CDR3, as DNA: TGTGCCATCAGTGACGGTGGCAGTCTGGCCCGCAATCAGCCCCAGCATTTT. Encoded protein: CAISDGGSLARNQPQHF.

The CDR3 reads CAISVDGSDHLEKLFF. CDR3 nucleotide sequence: TGTGCCATCAGTGTGGATGGGTCTGATCATTTGGAAAAACTGTTTTTT. V gene TRBV10-3 combines with J gene TRBJ1-4; D unresolved. Trimming shortened V by 4 bases and J by 8 bases, and 20 bases separated the two germline ends. Germline CDR1 reads ENHRY; CDR2 reads SYGVKD. The CDR3 covers 16 residues.

Here the CDR3 reads CAWSVSTIADTQYF. The CDR3 nucleotides are TGTGCCTGGAGTGTCTCGACCATTGCAGATACGCAGTATTTT. The chain links TRBV30 to TRBJ2-3; D gene ambiguous. Trimming shortened V by 0 bases and J by 4 bases, and 11 bases separated the two germline ends. The germline V gene has CDR1 GTSNPN and CDR2 SVGIG (reference sequence). This CDR3 contains 14 residues.

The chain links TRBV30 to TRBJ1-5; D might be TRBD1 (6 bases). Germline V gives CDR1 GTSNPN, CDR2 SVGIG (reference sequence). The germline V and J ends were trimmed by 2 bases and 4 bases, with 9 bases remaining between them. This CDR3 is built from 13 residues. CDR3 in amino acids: CAWSTQGNQPQHF. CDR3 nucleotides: TGTGCCTGGAGTACGCAGGGGAATCAGCCCCAGCATTTT.

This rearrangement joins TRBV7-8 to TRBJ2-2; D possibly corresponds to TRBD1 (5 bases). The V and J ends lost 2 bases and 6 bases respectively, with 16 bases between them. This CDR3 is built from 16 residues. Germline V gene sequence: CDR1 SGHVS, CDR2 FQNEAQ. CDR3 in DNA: TGTGCCAGCAGCTTAACGTCTATTGGGGCAGCCGGGGAGCTGTTTTTT. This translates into CASSLTSIGAAGELFF.

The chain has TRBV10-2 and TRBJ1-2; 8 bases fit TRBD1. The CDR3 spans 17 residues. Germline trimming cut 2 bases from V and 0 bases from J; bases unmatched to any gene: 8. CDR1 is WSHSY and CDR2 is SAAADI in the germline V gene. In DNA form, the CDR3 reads TGCGCCAGCAGTGAGGCCCAGGGGGCGCCCCCTAACTATGGCTACACCTTC. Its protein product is CASSEAQGAPPNYGYTF.

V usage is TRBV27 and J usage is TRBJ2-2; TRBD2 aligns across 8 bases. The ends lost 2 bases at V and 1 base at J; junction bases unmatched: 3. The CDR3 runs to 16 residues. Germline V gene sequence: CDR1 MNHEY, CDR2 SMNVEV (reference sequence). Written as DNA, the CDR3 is TGTGCCAGCAGTTTAGGCCTAGCGGGGAACACCGGGGAGCTGTTTTTT. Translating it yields CASSLGLAGNTGELFF.

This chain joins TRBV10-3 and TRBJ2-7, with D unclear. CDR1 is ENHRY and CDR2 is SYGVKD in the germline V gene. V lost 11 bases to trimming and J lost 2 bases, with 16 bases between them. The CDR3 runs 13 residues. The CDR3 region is CAHTEQETYEQYF. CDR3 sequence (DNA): TGTGCCCATACGGAGCAGGAGACCTACGAGCAGTACTTC.

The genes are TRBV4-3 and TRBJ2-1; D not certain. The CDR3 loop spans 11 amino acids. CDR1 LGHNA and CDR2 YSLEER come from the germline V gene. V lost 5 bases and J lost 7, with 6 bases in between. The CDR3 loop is CASSYSNEQFF. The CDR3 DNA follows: TGCGCCAGCAGCTATAGTAATGAGCAGTTCTTC.

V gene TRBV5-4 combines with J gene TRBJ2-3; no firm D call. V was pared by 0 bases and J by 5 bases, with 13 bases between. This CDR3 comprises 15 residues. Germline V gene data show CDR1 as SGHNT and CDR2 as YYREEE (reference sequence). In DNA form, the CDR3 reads TGTGCCAGCAGCTTGGATCTCGGCCGCGGAGATACGCAGTATTTT. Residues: CASSLDLGRGDTQYF.

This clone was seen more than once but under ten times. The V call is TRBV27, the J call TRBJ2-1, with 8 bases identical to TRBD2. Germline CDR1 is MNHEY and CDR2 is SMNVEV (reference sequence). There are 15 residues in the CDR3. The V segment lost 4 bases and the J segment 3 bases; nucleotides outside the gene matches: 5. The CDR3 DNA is TGTGCCAGCAGTTCACTAGCGGTGCTCTACAATGAGCAGTTCTTC. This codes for CASSSLAVLYNEQFF.

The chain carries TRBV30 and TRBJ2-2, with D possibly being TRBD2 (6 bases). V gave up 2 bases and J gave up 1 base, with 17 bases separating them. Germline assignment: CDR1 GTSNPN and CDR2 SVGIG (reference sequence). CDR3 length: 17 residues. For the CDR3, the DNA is TGTGCCTGGAGTCCGAAAGGGACTCCTCAGAACACCGGGGAGCTGTTTTTT. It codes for CAWSPKGTPQNTGELFF.

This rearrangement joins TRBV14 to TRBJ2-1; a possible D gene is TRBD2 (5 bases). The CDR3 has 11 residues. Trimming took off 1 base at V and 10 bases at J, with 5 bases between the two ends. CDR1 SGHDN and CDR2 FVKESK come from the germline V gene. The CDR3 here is CASSQGREQFF. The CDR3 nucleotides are TGTGCCAGCAGCCAAGGGAGGGAGCAGTTCTTC.

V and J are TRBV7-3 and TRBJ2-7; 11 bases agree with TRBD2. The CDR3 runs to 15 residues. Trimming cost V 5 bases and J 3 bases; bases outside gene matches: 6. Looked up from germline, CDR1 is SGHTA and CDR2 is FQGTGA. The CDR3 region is CASSTGLAGRYEQYF. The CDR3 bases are TGTGCCAGCAGCACCGGACTAGCGGGCCGCTACGAGCAGTACTTC.

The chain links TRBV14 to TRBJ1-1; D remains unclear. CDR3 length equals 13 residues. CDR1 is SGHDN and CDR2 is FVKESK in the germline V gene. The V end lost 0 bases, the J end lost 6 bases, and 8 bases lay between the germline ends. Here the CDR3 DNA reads TGTGCCAGCAGCCAAGAATGGTTGGCTGAAGCTTTCTTT. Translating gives CASSQEWLAEAFF. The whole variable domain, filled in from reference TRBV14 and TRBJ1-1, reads EAGVTQFPSHSVIEKGQTVTLRCDPISGHDNLYWYRRVMGKEIKFLLHFVKESKQDESGMPNNRFLAERTGGTYSTLKVQPAELEDSGVYFCASSQEWLAEAFFGQGTRLTVV.

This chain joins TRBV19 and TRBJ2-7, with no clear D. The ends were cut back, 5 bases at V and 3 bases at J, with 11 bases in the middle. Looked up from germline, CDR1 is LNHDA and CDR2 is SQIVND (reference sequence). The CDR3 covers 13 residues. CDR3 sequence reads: CASSASAGYEQYF. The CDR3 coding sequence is TGTGCCAGTAGTGCTTCCGCCGGCTACGAGCAGTACTTC.

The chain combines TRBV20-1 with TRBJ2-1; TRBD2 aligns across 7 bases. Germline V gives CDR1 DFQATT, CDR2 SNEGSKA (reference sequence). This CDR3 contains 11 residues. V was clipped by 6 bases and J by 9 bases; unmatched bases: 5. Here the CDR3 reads CSALGGTEQFF. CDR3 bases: TGCAGTGCCCTGGGGGGGACTGAGCAGTTCTTC.

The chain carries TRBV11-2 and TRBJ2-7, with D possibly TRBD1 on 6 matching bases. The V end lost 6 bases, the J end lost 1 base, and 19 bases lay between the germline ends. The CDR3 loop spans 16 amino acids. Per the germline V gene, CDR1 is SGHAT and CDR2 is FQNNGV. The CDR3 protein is CASSRTLQGSSYEQYF. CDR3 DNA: TGTGCCAGCAGTAGAACGTTACAGGGATCGTCCTACGAGCAGTACTTC.

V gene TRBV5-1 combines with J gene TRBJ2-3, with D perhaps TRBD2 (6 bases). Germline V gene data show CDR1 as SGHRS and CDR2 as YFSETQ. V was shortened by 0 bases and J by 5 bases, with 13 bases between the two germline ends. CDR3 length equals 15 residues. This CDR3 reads CASSLVSGSEDTQYF. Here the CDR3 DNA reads TGCGCCAGCAGCTTGGTATCCGGGAGTGAAGATACGCAGTATTTT.